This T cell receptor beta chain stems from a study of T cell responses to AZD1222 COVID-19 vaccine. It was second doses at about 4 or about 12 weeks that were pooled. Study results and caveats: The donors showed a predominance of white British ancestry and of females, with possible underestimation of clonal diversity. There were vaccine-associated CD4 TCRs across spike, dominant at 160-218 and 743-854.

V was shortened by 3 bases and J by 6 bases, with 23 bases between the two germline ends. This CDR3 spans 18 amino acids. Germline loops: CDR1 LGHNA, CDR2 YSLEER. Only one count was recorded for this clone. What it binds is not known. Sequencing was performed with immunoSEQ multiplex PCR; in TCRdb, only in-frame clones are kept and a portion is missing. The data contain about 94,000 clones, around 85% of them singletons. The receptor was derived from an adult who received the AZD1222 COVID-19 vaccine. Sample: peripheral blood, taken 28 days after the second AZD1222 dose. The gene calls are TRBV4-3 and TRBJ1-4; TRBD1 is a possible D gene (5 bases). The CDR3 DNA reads TGCGCCAGCAGCCAGACATTTGGTTGGGGGAGGGAGGATGAAAAACTGTTTTTT. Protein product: CASSQTFGWGREDEKLFF.